This T cell receptor (beta chain) came from a study of blood T cell repertoires in COVID-19. Study as a whole: The United States, Italy and Spain supplied acute and convalescent COVID-19 samples. PBMCs, B-cell-depleted T cells, or T cells were the source of the cDNA or gDNA that made up the material.

A single count supports this clone. Methods used by the authors: How many nucleated cells were present was estimated from reference gene primer amplification. Sequencing was performed with immunoSEQ multiplex PCR; in TCRdb, only in-frame clones are kept and a portion is missing. That table furnishes V, J and clone size, whereas the DNA furnished D and trimming. The sample includes around 270,000 clones, roughly 90% of them seen just once. The sequence derives from a man aged 35 to 55 with acute or convalescent COVID-19. Input material: peripheral blood.

The CDR3 reads CASSLTGTDTQYF. Here the CDR3 DNA reads TGTGCCAGCAGCTTAACGGGCACAGATACGCAGTATTTT. The genes are TRBV7-8 and TRBJ2-3, with D unresolved. V dropped 2 bases and J dropped 1 base, with 4 bases sitting between them. CDR3 length: 13 residues. Looked up from germline, CDR1 is SGHVS and CDR2 is FQNEAQ.